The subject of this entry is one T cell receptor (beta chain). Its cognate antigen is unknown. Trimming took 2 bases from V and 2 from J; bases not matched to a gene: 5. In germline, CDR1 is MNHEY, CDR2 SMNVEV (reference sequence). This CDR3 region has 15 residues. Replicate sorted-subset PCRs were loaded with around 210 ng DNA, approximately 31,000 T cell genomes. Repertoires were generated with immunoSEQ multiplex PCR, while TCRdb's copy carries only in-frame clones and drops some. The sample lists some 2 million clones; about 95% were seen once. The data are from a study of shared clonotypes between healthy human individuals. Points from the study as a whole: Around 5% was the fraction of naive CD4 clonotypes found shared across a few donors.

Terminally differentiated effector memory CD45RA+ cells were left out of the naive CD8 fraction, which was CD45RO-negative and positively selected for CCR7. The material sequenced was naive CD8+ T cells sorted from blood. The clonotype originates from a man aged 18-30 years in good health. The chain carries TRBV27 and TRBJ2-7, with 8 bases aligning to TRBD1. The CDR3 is CASSLAGQVPYEQYF. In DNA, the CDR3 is TGTGCCAGCAGTTTAGCGGGACAGGTCCCCTACGAGCAGTACTTC.